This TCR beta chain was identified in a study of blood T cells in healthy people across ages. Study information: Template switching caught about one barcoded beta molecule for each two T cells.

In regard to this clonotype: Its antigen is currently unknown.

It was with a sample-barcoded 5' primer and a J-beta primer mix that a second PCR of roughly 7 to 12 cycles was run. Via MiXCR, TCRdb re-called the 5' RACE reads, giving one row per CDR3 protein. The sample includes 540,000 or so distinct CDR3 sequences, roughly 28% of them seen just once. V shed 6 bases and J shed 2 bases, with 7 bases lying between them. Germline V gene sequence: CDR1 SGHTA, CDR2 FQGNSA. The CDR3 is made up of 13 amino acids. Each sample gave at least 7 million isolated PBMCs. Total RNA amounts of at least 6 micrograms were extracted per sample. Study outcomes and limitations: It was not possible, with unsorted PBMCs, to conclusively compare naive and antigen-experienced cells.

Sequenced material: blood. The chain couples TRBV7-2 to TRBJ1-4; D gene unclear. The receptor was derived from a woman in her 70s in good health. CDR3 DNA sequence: TGTGCCAGCAGACTAGGGACTAATGAAAAACTGTTTTTT. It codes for CASRLGTNEKLFF. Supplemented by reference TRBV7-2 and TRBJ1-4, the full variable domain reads GAGVSQSPSNKVTEKGKDVELRCDPISGHTALYWYRQSLGQGLEFLIYFQGNSAPDKSGLPSDRFSAERTGGSVSTLTIQRTQQEDSAVYLCASRLGTNEKLFFGSGTQLSVL.